These T cell receptor beta chains were read from a single sample in a study of cytomegalovirus exposure and HLA in healthy donors. Using immunoSEQ multiplex PCR, the repertoire was profiled, and TCRdb retains in-frame clones only, with some absent. The sample lists 65,000 to 90,000 clones, roughly four fifths seen once, with roughly 2% in the top ten. Specimen: PBMCs. The origin of the receptors is a man aged 18 to 35 in good health and CMV-seronegative. Each CDR3 is given with its conserved first and last residue. A D gene is named only where the DNA matches it firmly. Clone size, where shown, is once, few, many, or a class for clones that have expanded.

d_gene | j_gene | v_gene | abundance | CDR3aa | CDR3nt
NA | TRBJ2-7 | TRBV28 | NA | CASSLPAYEQYF | TGTGCCAGCAGTTTACCCGCCTACGAGCAGTACTTC
NA | TRBJ1-2 | TRBV7-3 | NA | CASSPGMGGLGYTF | TGTGCCAGCAGCCCCGGTATGGGGGGATTAGGCTACACCTTC
TRBD2 | TRBJ2-5 | TRBV30 | NA | CACLPDGAASGQETQYF | TGTGCCTGTCTTCCCGACGGGGCGGCTAGCGGCCAAGAGACCCAGTACTTC
NA | TRBJ2-1 | TRBV27 | NA | CASSLTGSAPQFF | TGTGCCAGCAGTTTGACGGGGAGCGCGCCACAGTTCTTC
TRBD2 | TRBJ2-3 | TRBV9 | NA | CASSLDPSGRTDTQYF | TGTGCCAGCAGTCTAGATCCTAGCGGGAGAACAGATACGCAGTATTTT
NA | TRBJ1-4 | TRBV21-1 | NA | CASEILTAGALNEKLFF | TGTGCCAGCGAAATCTTAACCGCGGGGGCCCTTAATGAAAAACTGTTTTTT
TRBD1 | TRBJ1-1 | TRBV5-6 | NA | CASSTTGVNTEAFF | TGTGCCAGCAGCACGACAGGGGTGAACACTGAAGCTTTCTTT
NA | TRBJ1-1 | TRBV9 | NA | CASSARHNSNTEAFF | TGTGCCAGCAGCGCCCGTCATAACAGTAACACTGAAGCTTTCTTT
NA | TRBJ1-2 | TRBV25-1 | NA | CASSEGRDYGYTF | TGTGCCAGCAGTGAAGGCCGGGACTATGGCTACACCTTC
TRBD1 | TRBJ1-1 | TRBV9 | once | CASSARQGSTEAFF | TGTGCCAGCAGCGCCCGACAGGGATCCACTGAAGCTTTCTTT
TRBD1 | TRBJ1-4 | TRBV6-1 | few | CPRGLFPPNEKLFF | TGCCCCAGGGGGTTATTCCCCCCAAATGAAAAACTGTTTTTT
NA | TRBJ2-7 | TRBV27 | NA | CASSLSQEYEQYF | TGTGCCAGCAGTTTATCACAGGAGTACGAGCAGTACTTC
TRBD1 | TRBJ2-1 | TRBV27 | NA | CASSQGQGVGNEQFF | TGTGCCAGCAGCCAAGGACAGGGGGTAGGGAATGAGCAGTTCTTC
NA | TRBJ2-2 | TRBV19 | once | CAADRGIEGTGELFF | TGTGCCGCCGATCGGGGGATCGAGGGCACCGGGGAGCTGTTTTTT
TRBD2 | TRBJ2-7 | TRBV5-4 | NA | CASSSKREGLYEQYF | TGTGCCAGCAGCTCTAAGCGGGAGGGCCTATACGAGCAGTACTTC
TRBD1 | TRBJ2-5 | TRBV4-1 | NA | CASSQLLLAGTDNQETQYF | TGCGCCAGCAGCCAACTCCTACTTGCTGGGACAGACAACCAAGAGACCCAGTACTTC
NA | TRBJ2-1 | TRBV30 | NA | CAWSVGDEQFF | TGTGCCTGGAGTGTAGGGGATGAGCAGTTCTTC
NA | TRBJ2-3 | TRBV14 | NA | CASSRRQGTDTQYF | TGTGCCAGCAGCCGAAGACAGGGCACAGATACGCAGTATTTT
TRBD2 | TRBJ2-3 | TRBV7-9 | NA | CASTPPFRAGETDTQYF | TGTGCCAGCACCCCCCCATTCCGAGCGGGGGAGACAGATACGCAGTATTTT
NA | TRBJ1-1 | TRBV7-6 | NA | CASSPGDGTEAFF | TGTGCCAGCAGTCCAGGGGATGGTACTGAAGCTTTCTTT
NA | TRBJ1-3 | TRBV13 | NA | CASSFRTRAPTRNSGNTIYF | TGTGCCAGCAGCTTTCGGACTAGGGCCCCTACAAGGAACTCTGGAAACACCATATATTTT
NA | TRBJ2-3 | TRBV5-6 | NA | CASSFERGSDTQYF | TGTGCCAGCAGCTTTGAGAGAGGGTCAGATACGCAGTATTTT
TRBD1 | TRBJ2-2 | TRBV9 | NA | CASRGQLNTGELFF | TGTGCCAGCCGGGGACAGCTGAACACCGGGGAGCTGTTTTTT
TRBD1 | TRBJ1-6 | TRBV6-5 | NA | CASSETRGATPLHF | TGTGCCAGCAGCGAAACCAGGGGGGCTACACCCCTCCACTTT
NA | TRBJ1-2 | TRBV6-1 | few | CASSATGWTYGYTF | TGTGCCAGCAGTGCGACAGGCTGGACCTATGGCTACACCTTC
NA | TRBJ2-2 | TRBV4-3 | NA | CASSQGFSDSGELFF | TGCGCCAGCAGCCAGGGTTTTAGCGACTCCGGGGAGCTGTTTTTT
NA | TRBJ2-7 | TRBV4-2 | NA | CASSQVEGNEQYF | TGTGCCAGCAGCCAAGTGGAGGGGAACGAGCAGTACTTC
TRBD1 | TRBJ1-5 | TRBV2 | NA | CASRGQASNQPQHF | TGTGCCAGCAGGGGACAGGCTAGCAATCAGCCCCAGCATTTT
TRBD1 | TRBJ2-1 | TRBV7-3 | NA | CASSKDRLYNEQFF | TGTGCCAGCAGCAAGGACAGGCTATACAATGAGCAGTTCTTC
TRBD2 | TRBJ2-2 | TRBV28 | few | CASSFFGELAGSTGELFF | TGTGCCAGCAGTTTTTTTGGTGAACTAGCGGGTTCCACCGGGGAGCTGTTTTTT
NA | TRBJ2-3 | TRBV25-1 | NA | CASSGVTSPDTQYF | TGTGCCAGCAGTGGCGTAACCTCACCAGATACGCAGTATTTT
NA | TRBJ1-5 | TRBV7-8 | NA | CASSVEQGNQPQHF | TGTGCCAGCAGCGTAGAACAGGGCAATCAGCCCCAGCATTTT
NA | TRBJ1-1 | TRBV30 | NA | CAWSKFSGTGVVNTEAFF | TGTGCCTGGAGTAAGTTCTCCGGGACGGGGGTAGTAAACACTGAAGCTTTCTTT
NA | TRBJ1-6 | TRBV2 | NA | CASSGRRGQYSPLHF | TGTGCCAGCAGTGGAAGGCGGGGTCAGTATTCACCCCTCCACTTT
TRBD2 | TRBJ2-5 | TRBV7-2 | few | CASSPGLRETQYF | TGTGCCAGCAGCCCGGGACTAAGAGAGACCCAGTACTTC
TRBD1 | TRBJ1-1 | TRBV5-4 | NA | CASSFRGRTEAFF | TGTGCCAGCAGCTTCAGGGGGCGCACTGAAGCTTTCTTT
TRBD2 | TRBJ2-1 | TRBV6-6 | NA | CASSGTNNEQFF | TGTGCCAGTAGCGGGACAAACAATGAGCAGTTCTTC
TRBD1 | TRBJ1-1 | TRBV7-9 | NA | CASSDRATEAFF | TGTGCCAGCTCCGACAGGGCCACTGAAGCTTTCTTT
TRBD1 | TRBJ2-7 | TRBV6-5 | NA | CASSYSRWTGLEQYF | TGTGCCAGCAGTTACTCGAGATGGACAGGGCTCGAGCAGTACTTC
TRBD1 | TRBJ1-2 | TRBV30 | NA | CAWSVVTGRNYGYTF | TGTGCCTGGAGTGTAGTGACAGGGAGGAACTATGGCTACACCTTC